This T cell receptor (beta chain) was found in a study of cytotoxic CD8 clonotypes in ibrutinib-treated CLL. The CDR3 covers 14 residues. In germline, CDR1 is SGHTA, CDR2 FQGTGA. V lost 1 base and J 6 bases, leaving 10 bases between the germline ends. Findings of the study overall: Clonality went up at ibrutinib response and then declined back toward baseline at progression.

Roughly 2.1 micrograms of genomic DNA came from cryopreserved PBMCs for TCR beta libraries. Clones were sequenced by immunoSEQ multiplex PCR, and TCRdb holds only the in-frame ones, with some missing. The sample shows tens of thousands of clones, around nine tenths of them seen only once. For this clone: What it recognizes is unknown.

This specimen consisted of PBMCs, obtained after 12 months of ibrutinib treatment. This TCR derives from a human donor with chronic lymphocytic leukemia. V is TRBV7-3 and J is TRBJ2-1; weak D call: TRBD2 (6 bases). The CDR3 spells CASSLKTGVNEQFF. CDR3 nucleotide sequence: TGTGCCAGCAGCTTAAAGACGGGAGTCAATGAGCAGTTCTTC.